The source of this T cell receptor beta chain is a study of T cell repertoires in cytomegalovirus infection. Germline values: CDR1 MGHRA, CDR2 YSYEKL. V was cut by 3 bases and J by 7 bases, with 10 bases left in between. This CDR3 comprises 13 residues. This clonotype has at least ten counts. Each CDR3 protein is one row after TCRdb ran MiXCR on the reads. The data contain roughly 100,000 distinct CDR3 sequences, about 17% of them singletons. Sample: PBMCs. The chain links TRBV4-1 to TRBJ1-5; D unclear. This clonotype originated in a human donor in good health (CMV status not recorded). Some clones in this sample may be carry-over from other donors' samples. This chain's CDR3 is CASSQQRNQPQHF. DNA for the CDR3: TGCGCCAGCAGCCAGCAGAGGAACCAGCCCCAGCATTTT.